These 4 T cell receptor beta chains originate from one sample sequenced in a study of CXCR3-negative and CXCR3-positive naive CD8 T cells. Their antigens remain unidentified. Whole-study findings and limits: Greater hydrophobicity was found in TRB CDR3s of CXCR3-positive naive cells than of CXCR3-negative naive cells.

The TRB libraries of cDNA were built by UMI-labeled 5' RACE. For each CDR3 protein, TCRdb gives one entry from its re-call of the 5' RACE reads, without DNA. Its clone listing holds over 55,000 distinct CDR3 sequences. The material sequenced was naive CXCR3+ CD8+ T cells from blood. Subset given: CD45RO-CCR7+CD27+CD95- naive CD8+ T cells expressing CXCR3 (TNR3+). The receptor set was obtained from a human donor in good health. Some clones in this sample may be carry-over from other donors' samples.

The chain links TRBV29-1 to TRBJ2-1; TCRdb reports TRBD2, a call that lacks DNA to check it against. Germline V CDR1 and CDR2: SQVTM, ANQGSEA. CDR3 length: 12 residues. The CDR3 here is CSIGLAGNEQFF.

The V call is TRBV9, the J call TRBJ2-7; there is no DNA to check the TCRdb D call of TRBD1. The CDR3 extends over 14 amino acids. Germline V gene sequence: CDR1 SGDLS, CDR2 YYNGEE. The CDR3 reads CASSVGLGGYEQYF. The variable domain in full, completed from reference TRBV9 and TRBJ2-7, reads DSGVTQTPKHLITATGQRVTLRCSPRSGDLSVYWYQQSLDQGLQFLIQYYNGEERAKGNILERFSAQQFPDLHSELNLSSLELGDSALYFCASSVGLGGYEQYFGPGTRLTVT.

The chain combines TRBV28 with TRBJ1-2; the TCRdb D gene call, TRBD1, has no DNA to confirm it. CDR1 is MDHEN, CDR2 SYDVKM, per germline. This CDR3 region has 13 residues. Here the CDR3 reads CASSGPGGSGYTF.

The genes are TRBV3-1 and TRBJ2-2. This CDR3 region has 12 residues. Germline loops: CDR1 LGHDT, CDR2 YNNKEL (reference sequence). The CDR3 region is CASSVLTGELFF.